This T cell receptor (beta chain) is drawn from a study of T cell repertoires in cytomegalovirus infection. The CDR3 has 16 residues. Trimming took 1 base from V and 1 from J, leaving 13 bases between them. Germline CDR1 SGHVS, CDR2 FNYEAQ. Via MiXCR, TCRdb re-called the reads, giving one row per CDR3 protein. The sample carries hundreds of thousands of distinct CDR3 sequences, 35% recorded once. The material sequenced was PBMCs. The rearrangement links TRBV7-6 to TRBJ2-5; D is tentatively TRBD1 or TRBD2 (5 bases each). This clonotype was obtained from a human donor in good health (CMV status not recorded). Some clones in this sample may be carry-over from other donors' samples. The CDR3 here is CASSLDVEGSQETQYF. The CDR3 nucleotides are TGTGCCAGCAGCTTAGACGTCGAGGGGAGCCAAGAGACCCAGTACTTC.